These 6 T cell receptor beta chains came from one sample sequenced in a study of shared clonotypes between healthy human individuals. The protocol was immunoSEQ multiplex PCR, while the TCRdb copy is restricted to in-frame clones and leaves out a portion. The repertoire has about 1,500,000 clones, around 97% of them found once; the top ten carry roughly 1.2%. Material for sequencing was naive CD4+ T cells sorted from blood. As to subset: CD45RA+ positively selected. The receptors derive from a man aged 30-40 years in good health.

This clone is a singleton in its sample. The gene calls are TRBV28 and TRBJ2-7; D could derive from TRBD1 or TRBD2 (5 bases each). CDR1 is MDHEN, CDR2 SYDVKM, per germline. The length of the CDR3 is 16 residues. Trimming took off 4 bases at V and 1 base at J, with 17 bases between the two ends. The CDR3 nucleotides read TGTGCCAGCAGTTGGGGAGCAGGGATTCAATCCTACGAGCAGTACTTC. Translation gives CASSWGAGIQSYEQYF.

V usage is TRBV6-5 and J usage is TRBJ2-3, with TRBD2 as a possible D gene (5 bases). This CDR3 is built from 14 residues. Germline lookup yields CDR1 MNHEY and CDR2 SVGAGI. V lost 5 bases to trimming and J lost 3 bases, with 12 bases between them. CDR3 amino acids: CASSHRRVTDTQYF. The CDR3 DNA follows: TGTGCCAGCAGTCACCGGCGGGTGACAGATACGCAGTATTTT.

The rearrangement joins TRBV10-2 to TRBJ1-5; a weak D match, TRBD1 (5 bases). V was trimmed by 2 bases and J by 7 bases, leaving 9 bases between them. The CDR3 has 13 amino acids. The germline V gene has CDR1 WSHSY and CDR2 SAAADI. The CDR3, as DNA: TGCGCCAGCAGTGAGGGGGCAGGGCAGCCCCAGCATTTT. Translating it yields CASSEGAGQPQHF.

CDR3 sequence: CASSYLAYEQYF. Written as DNA, the CDR3 is TGTGCCAGCAGTTACTTAGCCTACGAGCAGTACTTC. The genes are TRBV6-6 and TRBJ2-7; D not resolved. Germline values: CDR1 MNHNY, CDR2 SVGAGI (reference sequence). There are 12 residues in the CDR3. Trimming left V 1 base short and J 2 bases short, with 3 bases between.

CDR3 in DNA: TGTGCCAGCAGATTAGTTTCACAGGGCGGCACTGAAGCTTTCTTT. As protein: CASRLVSQGGTEAFF. The chain employs TRBV6-5 and TRBJ1-1; weak D call: TRBD1 (6 bases). This CDR3 is built from 15 residues. Germline CDR1 is MNHEY and CDR2 is SVGAGI. Trimming pared 6 bases from V and 4 bases from J, leaving 18 bases between.

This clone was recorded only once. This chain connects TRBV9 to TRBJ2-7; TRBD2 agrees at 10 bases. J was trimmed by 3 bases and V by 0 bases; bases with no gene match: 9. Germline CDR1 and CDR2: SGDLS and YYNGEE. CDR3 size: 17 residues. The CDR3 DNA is TGTGCCAGCAGCGTAGGTGCTAGCGGGAGCGGAAACTACGAGCAGTACTTC. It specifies CASSVGASGSGNYEQYF.